The T cell receptor (beta chain) described here comes from a study of T cell responses to AZD1222 COVID-19 vaccine (dated by TCRdb to the early 2020s). About the full investigation: AZD1222 recipients with second doses at about 4 weeks or about 12 weeks were pooled, because spike-specific TCR depth and breadth did not differ between schedules. A total of over 230 trial participants underwent TCR sequencing, of whom 200 to 220 had received two doses of AZD1222 and about 25 had received two doses of the MenACWY control vaccine. Trial participants were enrolled by age into 18-55, 56-69 and 70-plus year subgroups, with roughly 160, 29 and 62 TCR-sequenced participants respectively. Results the study describes overall, beyond this receptor: Most participants were white British and females outnumbered males, and the authors suggested that clonal diversity may have been underestimated. The vaccine-associated CD4 TCRs covered the entire spike protein, and the dominant responses fell in regions 160-218 and 743-854. Because no samples from the day 14 peak response were available, repertoires could be characterized only after the peak T cell response. Epitopes outside the regions mutated in the B.1.351 and B.1.1.7 variants were reportedly recognized by nearly half of the unique spike-specific TCRs. The 56-69-year group was small, and its depth increase did not reach significance, likely because of low power. After two AZD1222 doses, both the breadth and the depth of spike-specific TCRs were significantly higher than at day 0 and than in MenACWY recipients. Only five to seven AZD1222 recipients were SARS-CoV-2 seropositive at baseline, limiting conclusions about previously exposed vaccinees.

Comments on this clone: Its specific antigen is unknown. Per-base quality was not reported, and no clone a single base away is much larger than it.

Spanning cysteine to phenylalanine, the CDR3 consists of 15 amino acids. This entry keeps only the CDR3 DNA: 45 bases, framed from base 1. Germline trimming amounts to 6 bases on V and 2 bases on J, with 3 as the count of junction bases outside the gene matches. The germline V gene encodes CDR1 MRHNA and CDR2 SNTAGT. This specimen's time point label, interpreted: baseline before first vaccination. Samples from vaccinated people were obtained from the UK trials COV001 and COV002, which included a single-blind randomized controlled phase 2/3 trial of AZD1222 (ChAdOx1 nCoV-19) in healthy adults. For TCRbeta chain sequencing, PBMC samples from trial participants were taken at day 0 and at day 28 after the second dose. The CDR3 regions of human TCRbeta chains were subjected to immunosequencing. The original pipeline was this. TCRs in the repertoires were matched against a reference library of SARS-CoV-2-specific TCRs that had been generated with the MIRA antigen-specificity platform. Breadth was defined as the fraction of unique TCRs that were SARS-CoV-2-associated, and depth was defined as the fraction of total T cells that were SARS-CoV-2-associated. Using the MIRA data, each spike-specific TCR was mapped to the spike region that the TCR reacts to and placed in a CD4 or CD8 class. Log10-transformed breadth and depth values were compared by one-way ANOVA with Sidak's multiple comparisons tests. Held by TCRdb, this immuneACCESS table contains in-frame sequences only and omits some clones. Under half of the omission traces to an unresolved V gene where checked; the cause of the rest is unknown. D and trimming come from the DNA, and the V and J calls and clone size come from that table. The sample yields about 100,000 clones; roughly nine tenths were counted once. Clones ranked in the top ten supply about 1.7% of the sample.

This clonotype was sampled from an adult in good health. The specimen comprised peripheral blood, sampled on day 0 of AZD1222 vaccination. The V gene is TRBV6-4 and the J gene is TRBJ2-3, and 12 junctional nucleotides match TRBD2. The CDR3: CASRRLAGATDTQYF. The DNA reads as follows: TGTGCCAGCAGAAGACTAGCGGGGGCCACAGATACGCAGTATTTT.